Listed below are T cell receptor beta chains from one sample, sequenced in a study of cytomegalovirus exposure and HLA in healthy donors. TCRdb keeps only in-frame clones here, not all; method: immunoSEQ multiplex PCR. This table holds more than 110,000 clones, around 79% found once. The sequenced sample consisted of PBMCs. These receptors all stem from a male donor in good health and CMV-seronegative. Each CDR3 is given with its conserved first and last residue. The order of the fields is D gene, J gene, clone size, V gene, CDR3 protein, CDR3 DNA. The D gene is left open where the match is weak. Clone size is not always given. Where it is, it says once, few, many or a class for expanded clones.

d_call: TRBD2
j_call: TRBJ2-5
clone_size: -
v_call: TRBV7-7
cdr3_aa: CASSSGTSQETQYF
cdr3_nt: TGTGCTAGCAGCTCCGGGACTAGCCAAGAGACCCAGTACTTC

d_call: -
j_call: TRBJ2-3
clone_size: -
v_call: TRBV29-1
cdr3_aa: CSGRNFLDSPFTDTQYF
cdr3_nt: TGCAGCGGGAGAAATTTCTTGGACAGCCCCTTCACAGATACGCAGTATTTT

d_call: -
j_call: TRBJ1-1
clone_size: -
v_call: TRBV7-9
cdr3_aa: CASSLVSGHREAFF
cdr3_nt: TGTGCCAGCAGCTTAGTCTCGGGTCACCGTGAAGCTTTCTTT

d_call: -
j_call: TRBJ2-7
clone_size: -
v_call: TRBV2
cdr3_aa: CASNPPPGIIYEQYF
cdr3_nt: TGTGCCAGCAACCCCCCCCCGGGAATCATCTACGAGCAGTACTTC

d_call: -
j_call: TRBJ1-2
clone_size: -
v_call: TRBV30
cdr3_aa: CAWSRPSRPGLGNAAGGYTF
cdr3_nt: TGTGCCTGGAGTCGACCCTCTCGACCGGGACTGGGGAATGCGGCGGGAGGCTACACCTTC

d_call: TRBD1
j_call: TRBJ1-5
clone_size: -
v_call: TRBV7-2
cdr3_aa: CASSLGTGGLVGNQPQHF
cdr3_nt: TGTGCCAGCAGCTTGGGGACAGGGGGGCTCGTCGGCAATCAGCCCCAGCATTTT

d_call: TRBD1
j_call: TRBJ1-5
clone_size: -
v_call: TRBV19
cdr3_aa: CASSVDRGRNQPQHF
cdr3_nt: TGTGCCAGTAGCGTGGACAGGGGTCGCAATCAGCCCCAGCATTTT

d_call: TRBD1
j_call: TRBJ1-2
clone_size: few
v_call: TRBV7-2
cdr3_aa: CASSLQGANYGYTF
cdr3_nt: TGTGCCAGCAGCTTACAGGGGGCTAACTATGGCTACACCTTC

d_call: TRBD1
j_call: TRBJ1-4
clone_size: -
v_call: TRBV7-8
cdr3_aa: CASSLRGDRKLFF
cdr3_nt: TGTGCCAGCAGCTTAAGAGGGGACAGAAAACTGTTTTTT

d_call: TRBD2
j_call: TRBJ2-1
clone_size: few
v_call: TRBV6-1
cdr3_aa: CASSDSGRVNEQFF
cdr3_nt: TGTGCCAGCAGTGATAGCGGGAGAGTCAATGAGCAGTTCTTC

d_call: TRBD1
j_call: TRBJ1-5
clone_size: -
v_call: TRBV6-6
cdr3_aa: CASSTWDRGNNQPQHF
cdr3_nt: TGTGCCAGCAGTACATGGGACAGGGGCAACAATCAGCCCCAGCATTTT

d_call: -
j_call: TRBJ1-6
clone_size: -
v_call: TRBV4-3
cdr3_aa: CASSQLTGYNSPLHF
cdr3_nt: TGCGCCAGCAGCCAACTGACAGGCTATAATTCACCCCTCCACTTT

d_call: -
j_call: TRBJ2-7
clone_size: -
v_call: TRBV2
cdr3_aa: CASSGQGIYEQYF
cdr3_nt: TGTGCCAGCAGTGGGCAGGGGATTTACGAGCAGTACTTC

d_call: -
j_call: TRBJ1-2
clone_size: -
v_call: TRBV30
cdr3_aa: CAWSSTGDYGYTF
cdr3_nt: TGTGCCTGGAGCTCAACGGGGGACTATGGCTACACCTTC

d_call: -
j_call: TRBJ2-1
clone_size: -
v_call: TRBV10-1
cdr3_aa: CASSEMEMMISYNEQFF
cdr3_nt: TGCGCCAGCAGTGAAATGGAGATGATGATCTCCTACAATGAGCAGTTCTTC

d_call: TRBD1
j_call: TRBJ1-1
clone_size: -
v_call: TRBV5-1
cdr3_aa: CASSSGQGNTEAFF
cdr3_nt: TGCGCCAGCAGTTCGGGACAGGGGAACACTGAAGCTTTCTTT

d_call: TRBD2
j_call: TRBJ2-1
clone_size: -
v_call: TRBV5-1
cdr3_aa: CASNPFSGSWNEQFF
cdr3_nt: TGCGCCAGCAACCCCTTTAGCGGGAGCTGGAATGAGCAGTTCTTC

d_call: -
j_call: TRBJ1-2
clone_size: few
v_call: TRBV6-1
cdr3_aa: CASSERRGAGGYTF
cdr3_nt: TGTGCCAGCAGTGAAAGGCGGGGGGCTGGTGGCTACACCTTC

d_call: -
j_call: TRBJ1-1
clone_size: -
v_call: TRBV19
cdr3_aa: CASSARVGDGTEAFF
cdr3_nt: TGTGCCAGTAGTGCCAGGGTAGGAGATGGCACTGAAGCTTTCTTT

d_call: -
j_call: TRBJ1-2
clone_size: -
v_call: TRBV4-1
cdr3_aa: CASSQDNGKGGDGYTF
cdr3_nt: TGCGCCAGCAGCCAAGACAACGGGAAAGGGGGGGATGGCTACACCTTC

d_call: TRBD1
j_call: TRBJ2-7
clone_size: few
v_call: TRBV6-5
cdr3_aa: CASTRTGGYEQYF
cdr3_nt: TGTGCCAGCACCCGTACAGGGGGTTACGAGCAGTACTTC

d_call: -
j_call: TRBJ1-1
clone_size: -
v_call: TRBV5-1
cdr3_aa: CASSLAYDTEAFF
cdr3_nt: TGCGCCAGCAGCTTGGCCTACGACACTGAAGCTTTCTTT

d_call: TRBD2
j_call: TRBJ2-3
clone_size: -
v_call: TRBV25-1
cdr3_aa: CASSDHSRGGRDTQYF
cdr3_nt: TGTGCCAGCAGTGACCACAGTCGGGGGGGGCGAGATACGCAGTATTTT

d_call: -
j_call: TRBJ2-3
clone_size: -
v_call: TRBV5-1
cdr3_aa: CASSGPVLDTQYF
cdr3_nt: TGCGCCAGCAGCGGGCCGGTGCTCGATACGCAGTATTTT

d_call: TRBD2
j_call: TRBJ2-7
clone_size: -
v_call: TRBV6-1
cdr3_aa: CASSETGGDNEQYF
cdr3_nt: TGTGCCAGCAGTGAAACCGGGGGGGACAACGAGCAGTACTTC

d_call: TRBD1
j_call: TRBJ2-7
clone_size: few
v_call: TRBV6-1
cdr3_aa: CASSQGGDRVTYEQYF
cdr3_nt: TGTGCCAGCAGTCAAGGGGGGGACAGGGTTACGTACGAGCAGTACTTC

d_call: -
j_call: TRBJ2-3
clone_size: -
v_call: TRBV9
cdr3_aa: CASSVDGTPTDTQYF
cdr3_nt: TGTGCCAGCAGCGTAGATGGGACTCCTACAGATACGCAGTATTTT

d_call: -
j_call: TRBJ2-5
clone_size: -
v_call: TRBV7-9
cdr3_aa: CASSQYQQGRRETQYF
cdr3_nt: TGTGCCAGCAGTCAATATCAACAGGGGAGGCGTGAGACCCAGTACTTC

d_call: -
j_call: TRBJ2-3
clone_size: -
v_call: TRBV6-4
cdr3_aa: CASSATPDTDTQYF
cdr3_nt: TGTGCCAGCAGTGCAACACCAGACACAGATACGCAGTATTTT

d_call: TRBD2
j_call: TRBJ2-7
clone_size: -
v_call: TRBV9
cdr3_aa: CASSGRGGVFWEQYF
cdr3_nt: TGTGCCAGCAGCGGGCGGGGGGGGGTTTTTTGGGAGCAGTACTTC

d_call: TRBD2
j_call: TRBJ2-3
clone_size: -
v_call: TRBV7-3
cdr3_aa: CASSLMAGLAGGIAGDTQYF
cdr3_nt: TGTGCCAGCAGCTTAATGGCGGGACTAGCGGGGGGGATTGCTGGAGATACGCAGTATTTT

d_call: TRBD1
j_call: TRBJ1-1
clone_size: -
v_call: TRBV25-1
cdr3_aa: CASRDPVGQGAEAFF
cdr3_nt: TGTGCCAGCAGGGACCCCGTGGGACAGGGGGCTGAAGCTTTCTTT

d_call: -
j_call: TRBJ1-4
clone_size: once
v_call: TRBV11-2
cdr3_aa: CASSLGGTSPVHEKLFF
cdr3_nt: TGTGCCAGCAGCTTAGGGGGGACAAGTCCGGTGCATGAAAAACTGTTTTTT

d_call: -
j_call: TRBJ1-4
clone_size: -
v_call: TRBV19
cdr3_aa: CASTPYAGAQGNEKLFF
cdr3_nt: TGTGCCAGTACCCCCTATGCGGGGGCGCAGGGTAATGAAAAACTGTTTTTT

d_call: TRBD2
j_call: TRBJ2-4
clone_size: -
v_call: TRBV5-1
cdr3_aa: CASTLKKPGTSGRAKNIQYF
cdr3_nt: TGCGCCAGCACCTTGAAAAAACCCGGGACTAGCGGGAGAGCCAAAAACATTCAGTACTTC

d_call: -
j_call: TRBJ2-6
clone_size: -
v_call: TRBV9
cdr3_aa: CASGQPNSGANVLTF
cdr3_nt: TGTGCCAGCGGACAGCCTAACTCTGGGGCCAACGTCCTGACTTTC

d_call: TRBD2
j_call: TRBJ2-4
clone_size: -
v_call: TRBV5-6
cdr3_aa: CASSGRFGRGNNWIQYF
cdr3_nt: TGTGCCAGCAGCGGGAGGTTCGGGAGGGGCAATAACTGGATTCAGTACTTC

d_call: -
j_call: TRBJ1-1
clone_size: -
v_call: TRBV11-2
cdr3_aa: CSSSQRGWSNTEAFF
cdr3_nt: TGTTCCAGCAGCCAAAGGGGCTGGTCGAACACTGAAGCTTTCTTT

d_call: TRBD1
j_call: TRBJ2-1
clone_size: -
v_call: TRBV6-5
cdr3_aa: CASSWTGQFYNEQFF
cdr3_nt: TGTGCCAGCAGTTGGACGGGACAGTTCTACAATGAGCAGTTCTTC

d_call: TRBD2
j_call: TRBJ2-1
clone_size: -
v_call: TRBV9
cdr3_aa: CASSAQRTSGSSYNEQFF
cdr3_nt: TGTGCCAGCAGCGCACAACGGACTAGCGGAAGCTCCTACAATGAGCAGTTCTTC

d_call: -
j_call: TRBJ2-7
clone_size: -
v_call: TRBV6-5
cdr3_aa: CASNNREAYEQYF
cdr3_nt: TGTGCCAGCAATAACAGGGAAGCCTACGAGCAGTACTTC

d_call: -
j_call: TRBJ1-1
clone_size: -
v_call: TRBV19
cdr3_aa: CASTPSLNTEAFF
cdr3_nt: TGTGCCAGTACCCCGTCCCTGAACACTGAAGCTTTCTTT

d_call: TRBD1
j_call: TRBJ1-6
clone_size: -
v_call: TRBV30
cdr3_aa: CAWRANDRANSPLHF
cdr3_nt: TGTGCCTGGAGGGCCAACGACAGGGCTAATTCACCCCTCCACTTT

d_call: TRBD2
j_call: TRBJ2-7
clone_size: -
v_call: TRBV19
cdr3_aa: CASRDSGLAAIYEQYF
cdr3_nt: TGTGCCAGTAGGGATTCCGGACTAGCGGCAATCTACGAGCAGTACTTC

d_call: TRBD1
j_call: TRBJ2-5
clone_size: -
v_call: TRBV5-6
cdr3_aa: CASSLGDSSLWETQYF
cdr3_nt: TGTGCCAGCAGCTTGGGGGACAGCTCACTGTGGGAGACCCAGTACTTC

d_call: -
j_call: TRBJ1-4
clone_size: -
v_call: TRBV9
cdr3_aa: CASSVDVGTTNEKLFF
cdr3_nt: TGTGCCAGCAGCGTAGACGTCGGGACAACTAATGAAAAACTGTTTTTT

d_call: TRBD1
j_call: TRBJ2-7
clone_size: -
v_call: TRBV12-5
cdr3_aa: CASGTRGQGAYEQYF
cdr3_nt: TGTGCTAGTGGTACCCGCGGACAGGGAGCCTACGAGCAGTACTTC

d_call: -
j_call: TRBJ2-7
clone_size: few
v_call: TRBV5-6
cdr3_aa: CASSSSSYEQYF
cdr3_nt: TGTGCCAGCAGCTCCAGCTCCTACGAGCAGTACTTC